The rows below give T cell receptor beta chains drawn from one sample of a study of blood T cell repertoires in COVID-19. Generated by immunoSEQ multiplex PCR, the TCRdb table keeps only in-frame clones and is missing some. The table lists under 250,000 clones, about 82% of them singletons. Sequencing input: peripheral blood. These receptors originate from a woman in her 70s with COVID-19, enrolled during active disease. The CDR3 runs from the conserved cysteine through the conserved F or W. Each record gives: clone size, V gene, D gene, J gene, CDR3 protein, CDR3 DNA. D genes are given only for firm matches. Expanded clones get a size class; other rows say once, few or many, or leave the size out.

-	TRBV9	-	TRBJ2-5	CASSAQGDSRETQYF	TGTGCCAGCAGCGCACAGGGAGACTCGAGAGAGACCCAGTACTTC
-	TRBV5-1	TRBD2	TRBJ2-5	CASSSRAAGGPTETQYF	TGCGCCAGCAGCTCCCGAGCGGCGGGGGGGCCAACGGAGACCCAGTACTTC
-	TRBV5-1	TRBD2	TRBJ2-7	CASSLGTSGIPYEQYF	TGCGCCAGCAGCTTGGGGACTAGCGGAATACCTTACGAGCAGTACTTC
-	TRBV9	-	TRBJ2-2	CASSTGQNTGELFF	TGTGCCAGCAGCACTGGACAGAACACCGGGGAGCTGTTTTTT
few	TRBV13	-	TRBJ2-2	CASSAPFGESTGELFF	TGTGCCAGCAGCGCCCCCTTTGGGGAGTCCACCGGGGAGCTGTTTTTT
few	TRBV27	TRBD1	TRBJ1-6	CASSFQGQGSNSPLHF	TGTGCCAGCAGTTTTCAAGGACAGGGATCCAATTCACCCCTCCACTTT
-	TRBV19	TRBD1	TRBJ2-3	CASSIDGPGQGTDTQYF	TGTGCCAGTAGTATAGATGGGCCGGGACAGGGAACAGATACGCAGTATTTT
-	TRBV5-6	-	TRBJ1-2	CASSAYRTVGYTF	TGTGCCAGCAGCGCCTATCGGACAGTCGGCTACACCTTC
-	TRBV5-6	TRBD1	TRBJ1-2	CASAQGASRGYTF	TGTGCCAGCGCTCAGGGGGCGAGTCGCGGCTACACCTTC
-	TRBV9	-	TRBJ2-7	CASSMGLAYEQYF	TGTGCCAGCAGCATGGGACTTGCCTACGAGCAGTACTTC
once	TRBV9	-	TRBJ1-1	CASSVGGRDEAFF	TGTGCCAGCAGCGTAGGGGGCCGAGATGAAGCTTTCTTT
once	TRBV7-3	TRBD2	TRBJ2-1	CASSPRTSPSNEQFF	TGTGCCAGCAGCCCCCGGACTAGCCCGAGCAATGAGCAGTTCTTC
-	TRBV20-1	-	TRBJ1-2	CSANFNYGYTF	TGCAGTGCGAACTTCAACTATGGCTACACCTTC
-	TRBV6-5	TRBD2	TRBJ2-1	CASSYKAGHYNEQFF	TGTGCCAGCAGTTACAAAGCGGGGCACTACAATGAGCAGTTCTTC
-	TRBV12-5	TRBD1	TRBJ2-3	CASGVVNVRGQGSDTQYF	TGTGCTAGTGGTGTGGTGAATGTCCGGGGACAGGGATCAGATACGCAGTATTTT
-	TRBV6-5	-	TRBJ2-7	CASGRGGEQYF	TGTGCCAGCGGGAGGGGGGGCGAGCAGTACTTC
-	TRBV9	-	TRBJ2-2	CASSPRSTGTGELFF	TGTGCCAGCAGCCCCCGCTCGACGGGCACCGGGGAGCTGTTTTTT
-	TRBV27	-	TRBJ2-6	CASSQVLPGWGANVLTF	TGTGCCAGCAGTCAAGTACTTCCCGGTTGGGGGGCCAACGTCCTGACTTTC
-	TRBV19	TRBD2	TRBJ2-3	CASSRGGVTDTQYF	TGTGCCAGTAGTAGGGGAGGGGTCACAGATACGCAGTATTTT
once	TRBV7-3	-	TRBJ1-1	CASRISVNTEAFF	TGTGCCAGCAGGATCAGCGTGAACACTGAAGCTTTCTTT
-	TRBV5-6	TRBD1	TRBJ1-1	CASSFGTGRDEAFF	TGTGCCAGCAGCTTTGGGACAGGGCGGGATGAAGCTTTCTTT
once	TRBV2	TRBD1	TRBJ1-4	CASRPGTGNEKLFF	TGTGCCAGCAGGCCCGGGACAGGGAATGAAAAACTGTTTTTT
-	TRBV24-1	TRBD1	TRBJ1-1	CATSDNPGQGNTEAFF	TGTGCCACCAGTGACAATCCGGGACAGGGTAACACTGAAGCTTTCTTT
-	TRBV19	-	TRBJ1-5	CASSIGPAAQHF	TGTGCCAGTAGTATAGGCCCCGCAGCCCAGCATTTT
many	TRBV5-1	-	TRBJ2-7	CASSPEGEGSYEQYF	TGCGCCAGCAGTCCCGAGGGGGAAGGGTCCTACGAGCAGTACTTC
few	TRBV7-2	-	TRBJ1-3	CASSPSPAGNTIYF	TGTGCCAGCAGCCCCTCCCCCGCTGGAAACACCATATATTTT
-	TRBV19	TRBD1	TRBJ1-1	CASRVRQGMNTEAFF	TGTGCCAGTAGGGTCCGACAGGGAATGAACACTGAAGCTTTCTTT
-	TRBV7-7	TRBD1	TRBJ2-1	CASSRIPGQVSYNEQFF	TGTGCTAGCAGCAGAATTCCGGGACAGGTCTCCTACAATGAGCAGTTCTTC
-	TRBV19	-	TRBJ1-5	CASSDRGNQPQHF	TGTGCCAGTAGTGACAGAGGCAATCAGCCCCAGCATTTT
few	TRBV7-8	TRBD1	TRBJ1-2	CASSTAGTGYNYGYTF	TGTGCCAGCAGCACGGCCGGGACAGGGTATAACTATGGCTACACCTTC
once	TRBV6-5	-	TRBJ1-2	CASSYPGSYGYTF	TGTGCCAGCAGTTACCCGGGAAGCTATGGCTACACCTTC
-	TRBV19	-	TRBJ1-1	CASTPGSLGGTEAFF	TGTGCCAGTACACCGGGGAGTTTGGGAGGAACTGAAGCTTTCTTT
-	TRBV3-1/TRBV3-2	-	TRBJ1-6	CASSQNTGTYNSPLHF	TGTGCCAGCAGCCAAAACACAGGGACCTATAATTCACCCCTCCACTTT
-	TRBV5-8	-	TRBJ1-5	CASSLAVGPKPQHF	TGTGCCAGCAGCTTGGCTGTGGGGCCCAAGCCCCAGCATTTT
-	TRBV10-3	-	TRBJ2-3	CAISGRVADTQYF	TGTGCCATCAGCGGCAGGGTCGCAGATACGCAGTATTTT
few	TRBV15	-	TRBJ1-1	CATSRDIRGNTEAFF	TGTGCCACCAGCAGAGATATTAGAGGGAACACTGAAGCTTTCTTT
-	TRBV6-1	-	TRBJ1-2	CASSESDSLYGRF	TGTGCCAGCAGTGAATCCGACAGCCTCTACGGACGATTC
-	TRBV28	TRBD1	TRBJ1-2	CASSWGTGQIGYTF	TGTGCCAGCAGTTGGGGGACAGGGCAAATTGGCTACACCTTC
-	TRBV6-5	TRBD1	TRBJ2-1	CASRVPGQGNEQFF	TGTGCCAGCAGGGTCCCGGGACAGGGGAATGAGCAGTTCTTC
-	TRBV15	-	TRBJ1-4	CATTTQGGHEKLFF	TGTGCCACCACCACCCAAGGAGGTCATGAAAAACTGTTTTTT
-	TRBV6-2/TRBV6-3	-	TRBJ1-1	CASSVRGRNTEAFF	TGTGCCAGCAGTGTCCGGGGTCGGAACACTGAAGCTTTCTTT
few	TRBV7-2	TRBD1	TRBJ1-4	CASSLGQRAKLFF	TGTGCCAGCAGCTTGGGACAGCGGGCTAAACTGTTTTTT
-	TRBV9	TRBD1	TRBJ2-3	CASSVTGASTDTQYF	TGTGCCAGCAGCGTAACAGGGGCTAGCACAGATACGCAGTATTTT
-	TRBV6-5	TRBD1	TRBJ1-2	CASSNTGQGDFGYTF	TGTGCCAGCAGCAATACGGGACAGGGAGACTTTGGCTACACCTTC
-	TRBV7-8	TRBD1	TRBJ2-2	CASSLGTGHTGELFF	TGTGCCAGCAGCTTGGGGACAGGGCACACCGGGGAGCTGTTTTTT
-	TRBV9	TRBD2	TRBJ2-1	CASSVGYRGGVSYNEQFF	TGTGCCAGCAGCGTAGGGTATCGGGGGGGCGTCTCCTACAATGAGCAGTTCTTC
-	TRBV4-3	-	TRBJ1-1	CASSLRWGPRTEAFF	TGCGCCAGCAGCCTAAGGTGGGGGCCTCGCACTGAAGCTTTCTTT
-	TRBV12-3/TRBV12-4	TRBD1	TRBJ1-1	CASRLGQASEAFF	TGTGCCAGCAGATTGGGACAGGCCTCTGAAGCTTTCTTT
-	TRBV5-1	-	TRBJ1-2	CASSPAGGDYGHTF	TGCGCCAGCAGCCCAGCGGGGGGCGACTATGGCCACACCTTC
-	TRBV11-2	TRBD2	TRBJ2-2	CAYRQRGVSGELFF	TGTGCCTACCGCCAGCGGGGGGTTTCCGGGGAGCTGTTTTTT
-	TRBV30	TRBD1	TRBJ1-5	CAWSVPRTGVDQPQHF	TGTGCCTGGAGTGTACCCAGGACAGGGGTAGATCAGCCCCAGCATTTT
-	TRBV11-2	-	TRBJ1-4	CASSLGSFNEKLFF	TGTGCCAGCAGCCTAGGGAGTTTTAATGAAAAACTGTTTTTT
once	TRBV5-1	TRBD1	TRBJ2-3	CASSLEGQGIDTQYF	TGCGCCAGCAGCTTGGAGGGACAGGGAATAGATACGCAGTATTTT
-	TRBV7-6	-	TRBJ1-2	CASSLAEGYGYTF	TGTGCCAGCAGCTTAGCTGAGGGCTATGGCTACACCTTC
-	TRBV29-1	-	TRBJ2-4	CSVTTVSANIQYF	TGCAGCGTTACGACAGTCTCAGCGAACATTCAGTACTTC
-	TRBV5-8	TRBD2	TRBJ2-5	CASSLAGGSGETQYF	TGTGCCAGCAGCCTAGCGGGGGGTTCGGGGGAGACCCAGTACTTC
few	TRBV7-2	TRBD2	TRBJ2-5	CASSPRLAGRAETQYF	TGTGCCAGCAGCCCCCGACTAGCGGGTCGCGCGGAGACCCAGTACTTC